This T cell receptor (beta chain) comes out of a study of blood T cell repertoires in COVID-19. This clone has just one count. Repertoires were generated with immunoSEQ multiplex PCR, while TCRdb's copy carries only in-frame clones and drops some. The data contain roughly 250,000 clones, around 89% of them singletons. This CDR3 has 15 residues. The ends were cut back, 2 bases at V and 0 bases at J, with 8 bases in the middle. Looked up from germline, CDR1 is MDHEN and CDR2 is SYDVKM. The receptor was derived from a man aged 30 to 45 with acute or convalescent COVID-19. The J gene is TRBJ1-5, the V gene TRBV28; no clear D gene. Sequencing used peripheral blood. The CDR3 protein is CASSLIPNSNQPQHF. The DNA of the CDR3 is TGTGCCAGCAGTTTAATCCCTAATAGCAATCAGCCCCAGCATTTT.